These 18 T cell receptor beta chains originate from one sample sequenced in a study of T cell responses to AZD1222 COVID-19 vaccine. The table came from immunoSEQ multiplex PCR; TCRdb's copy has only in-frame clones and leaves some out. The data show about 210,000 clones, with around 94% seen just once and around 1.7% held by the top ten. The material was peripheral blood, obtained 28 days after the second dose of the MenACWY control vaccine. The receptors were sampled from an adult who received the MenACWY meningococcal vaccine as a control.

The CDR3 coding sequence is TGTGCCAGCAGTTTGGGTCCGGGACAGGGGTACGAGCAGTACTTC. As protein: CASSLGPGQGYEQYF. The V gene is TRBV28, the J gene TRBJ2-7, with 10 nucleotides matching TRBD1. The J segment lost 4 bases and the V segment lost 3 bases, leaving 6 bases of the junction unmatched. Germline V gene data show CDR1 as MDHEN and CDR2 as SYDVKM. The CDR3 sequence is 15 residues long.

The chain recombines TRBV11-2 with TRBJ1-1, with D unresolved. Looked up from germline, CDR1 is SGHAT and CDR2 is FQNNGV. The CDR3 covers 14 residues. The V end was cut by 4 bases, the J end by 1 base, with 10 bases between. The CDR3 DNA reads as TGTGCCAGCAGCTCCCCCAGTCAGAACACTGAAGCTTTCTTT. Its translation is CASSSPSQNTEAFF.

The chain is built from TRBV19 and TRBJ1-2; no reliable D call. V gave up 0 bases and J gave up 10 bases, with 15 bases separating them. The CDR3 is 14 residues long. The germline gives CDR1 LNHDA, CDR2 SQIVND (reference sequence). The CDR3 bases are TGTGCCAGTAGTATAGAGGTGTCCGGGAGGGACTACACCTTC. Translated, it gives CASSIEVSGRDYTF.

The CDR3 DNA is TGTGCCAGTAGAGGCACTGAAGCTTTCTTT. Translating gives CASRGTEAFF. The V call is TRBV19, the J call TRBJ1-1; D is uncertain. Trimming took off 6 bases at V and 4 bases at J, with 3 bases between the two ends. The CDR3 loop spans 10 amino acids. Per the germline V gene, CDR1 is LNHDA and CDR2 is SQIVND (reference sequence). The full variable domain, rest sourced from reference TRBV19 and TRBJ1-1, is DGGITQSPKYLFRKEGQNVTLSCEQNLNHDAMYWYRQDPGQGLRLIYYSQIVNDFQKGDIAEGYSVSREKKESFPLTVTSAQKNPTAFYLCASRGTEAFFGQGTRLTVV.

This rearrangement joins TRBV6-2 or TRBV6-3 to TRBJ2-1; weak D call: TRBD2 (5 bases). The CDR3 loop spans 18 amino acids. The ends were cut back, 2 bases at V and 0 bases at J, with 17 bases in the middle. Germline CDR1 MNHEY, CDR2 SVGEGT. The CDR3 DNA reads TGTGCCAGCAGTTACCGATCTGCGAGGCGGGTCTCCTACAATGAGCAGTTCTTC. Translating it yields CASSYRSARRVSYNEQFF.

The V gene is TRBV28, the J gene TRBJ2-7; D is perhaps TRBD1 (6 bases). V was cut by 4 bases and J by 3 bases, with 19 bases left in between. In germline, CDR1 is MDHEN, CDR2 SYDVKM. The CDR3 is made up of 16 amino acids. The CDR3 sequence: CASSSFTGNGYYEQYF. The CDR3 DNA reads as TGTGCCAGCAGTTCATTTACAGGGAATGGTTACTACGAGCAGTACTTC.

This clone was seen only a few times. V is TRBV6-1 and J is TRBJ2-3; D is unclear. This CDR3 has 15 residues. Germline assignment: CDR1 MNHNS and CDR2 SASEGT. V shed 1 base and J shed 0 bases, with 8 bases lying between them. For the CDR3, the DNA is TGTGCCAGCAGTGAAGTTGGCGGAAGCACAGATACGCAGTATTTT. Encoded protein: CASSEVGGSTDTQYF.

The chain uses TRBV19 and TRBJ1-5; D call uncertain. Germline loops: CDR1 LNHDA, CDR2 SQIVND (reference sequence). CDR3 length equals 14 residues. Trimming cost V 6 bases and J 0 bases, with 9 bases left between them. The CDR3 DNA reads TGTGCCAGTAGGATATATAGTAGCAATCAGCCCCAGCATTTT. Its protein product is CASRIYSSNQPQHF. Based on the CDR3 plus reference TRBV19 and TRBJ1-5, the full variable domain is DGGITQSPKYLFRKEGQNVTLSCEQNLNHDAMYWYRQDPGQGLRLIYYSQIVNDFQKGDIAEGYSVSREKKESFPLTVTSAQKNPTAFYLCASRIYSSNQPQHFGDGTRLSIL.

The rearrangement uses TRBV7-6 and TRBJ1-2; 8 nucleotides agree with TRBD1. Germline loops: CDR1 SGHVS, CDR2 FNYEAQ. The CDR3 spans 13 residues. V lost 6 bases and J lost 8; bases outside the gene matches: 8. The CDR3 DNA sequence: TGTGCCAGCAGTTTCGACAGGGGTTTCGGCTACACCTTC. This gives the protein CASSFDRGFGYTF.

V usage is TRBV5-1 and J usage is TRBJ1-2, with 12 bases lining up with TRBD1. Germline trimming cut 5 bases from V and 7 bases from J; bases unmatched to any gene: 12. Germline-derived CDR1 and CDR2 are SGHRS and YFSETQ. CDR3 length: 16 amino acids. The CDR3 loop is CASRGRVGTGGSGYTF. CDR3 coding DNA: TGCGCCAGCAGGGGTCGGGTCGGGACAGGGGGCTCTGGCTACACCTTC.

The chain links TRBV7-2 to TRBJ1-3; a weak D match, TRBD1 (6 bases). Germline V lookup: CDR1 SGHTA, CDR2 FQGNSA. Trimming pared 5 bases from V and 0 bases from J, leaving 20 bases between. CDR3 length: 18 residues. The CDR3 loop reads CASSREGEQLRSGNTIYF. For the CDR3, the DNA is TGTGCCAGCAGCCGCGAGGGGGAGCAACTCCGCTCTGGAAACACCATATATTTT.

V is TRBV5-1 and J is TRBJ1-2; tentative D call: TRBD1 (6 bases). CDR3 length equals 17 residues. Germline V CDR1 and CDR2: SGHRS, YFSETQ. V gave up 4 bases and J gave up 0 bases, with 19 bases separating them. CDR3 sequence reads: CASSPLPRGGPNYGYTF. DNA for the CDR3: TGCGCCAGCAGCCCATTGCCTCGGGGGGGCCCTAACTATGGCTACACCTTC.

V is TRBV2 and J is TRBJ1-2; 12 bases fit TRBD1. Trimming took 11 bases from V and 4 from J; bases not matched to a gene: 5. Germline V gene lookup returns CDR1 SNHLY and CDR2 FYNNEI. This CDR3 is built from 13 residues. The DNA of the CDR3 is TGTGCCGGCGGGACAGGGGGCCGCTATGGCTACACCTTC. Translated: CAGGTGGRYGYTF.

The rearrangement uses TRBV10-3 and TRBJ1-4; no definite D call. V shed 8 bases and J shed 0 bases, with 7 bases lying between them. Germline CDR1 reads ENHRY; CDR2 reads SYGVKD. CDR3 length equals 13 residues. The CDR3 nucleotides are TGTGCCATCTCCTCCGCAACTAATGAAAAACTGTTTTTT. Amino acid sequence: CAISSATNEKLFF.

This clone appeared a few times. V gene TRBV2 combines with J gene TRBJ2-7; the match to TRBD1 covers 7 bases. Germline CDR1 is SNHLY and CDR2 is FYNNEI. The CDR3 covers 14 residues. With 6 bases clipped from V and 2 bases from J, the junction kept 7 bases outside the gene matches. The CDR3 sequence: CASRDRTGTYEQYF. The CDR3 nucleotides read TGTGCCAGCAGGGATAGGACAGGTACCTACGAGCAGTACTTC.

CDR3 nucleotides: TGTGCCTGGACCCAGGGGGCGGATTGGGGCTACACCTTC. It is translated as CAWTQGADWGYTF. The chain recombines TRBV30 with TRBJ1-2, with 8 positions matching TRBD1. Germline V gene sequence: CDR1 GTSNPN, CDR2 SVGIG (reference sequence). The trim removed 4 bases at V and 8 bases at J, leaving 9 bases unmatched. The CDR3 consists of 13 residues.

V and J are TRBV6-4 and TRBJ2-3, with 10 bases matching TRBD2. Germline CDR1 MRHNA, CDR2 SNTAGT. The junction had 0 bases not matched to a gene; V was cut back by 3 bases and J by 0 bases. CDR3 length equals 15 residues. The CDR3 here is CASSEAGGSTDTQYF. Here the CDR3 DNA reads TGTGCCAGCAGTGAAGCGGGAGGGAGCACAGATACGCAGTATTTT.

The gene calls are TRBV7-9 and TRBJ1-4; D ambiguous. From germline, CDR1 is SEHNR and CDR2 FQNEAQ (reference sequence). The CDR3 consists of 17 residues. The V gene lost 0 bases and the J gene lost 0 bases, with 11 bases spanning the gap. This chain's CDR3 is CASSLARLTPTNEKLFF. DNA of the CDR3: TGTGCCAGCAGCTTAGCCCGTTTGACCCCAACTAATGAAAAACTGTTTTTT.